The 11 T cell receptor beta chains below come from one sample, sequenced in a study of blood T cells in healthy people across ages. Through a sample-barcoded 5' primer and a J-beta primer mix, a second PCR was run for roughly 6 to 11 cycles. Using its own MiXCR run on the 5' RACE reads, TCRdb lists one record per CDR3 protein. This sample yields about 290,000 distinct CDR3 sequences, of which roughly 27% are seen a single time; 29% belongs to the top ten. The sample consisted of blood. The receptors originated from a woman in her seventies in good health.

In this sample, this clonotype turned up once. The chain couples TRBV5-1 to TRBJ2-1; D may match TRBD1 or TRBD2 (5 bases each). Judging by the DNA end, TRBJ2-7 fits better; the J call may be wrong. This CDR3 has 15 residues. The germline V gene encodes CDR1 SGHRS and CDR2 YFSETQ. CDR3 DNA sequence: TGCGCCAGCAGCCTCGGACTGGGGACCGCCTACGAGCAGTACTTC. It codes for CASSLGLGTAYEQYF.

The CDR3 sequence is CSAKNRGLKGYTF. CDR3 bases: TGCAGTGCAAAAAACAGGGGGCTAAAAGGCTACACCTTC. The chain uses TRBV20-1 and TRBJ1-2; 9 positions match TRBD1. The V segment lost 6 bases and the J segment 8 bases; nucleotides outside the gene matches: 10. Germline V gives CDR1 DFQATT, CDR2 SNEGSKA (reference sequence). This CDR3 region has 13 residues.

This clonotype was observed a few times. The J gene is TRBJ2-1, the V gene TRBV7-9; D remains ambiguous. The CDR3 is 11 amino acids. V shed 5 bases and J shed 12 bases, with 11 bases lying between them. Looked up from germline, CDR1 is SEHNR and CDR2 is FQNEAQ (reference sequence). This chain's CDR3 is CASSTELWQFF. In DNA form, the CDR3 reads TGTGCCAGCAGCACTGAATTATGGCAGTTCTTC. Supplemented by reference TRBV7-9 and TRBJ2-1, the full variable domain reads DTGVSQNPRHKITKRGQNVTFRCDPISEHNRLYWYRQTLGQGPEFLTYFQNEAQLEKSRLLSDRFSAERPKGSFSTLEIQRTEQGDSAMYLCASSTELWQFFGPGTRLTVL.

This clonotype was counted only a few times. The V and J genes are TRBV29-1 and TRBJ2-3, with D possibly matching TRBD2 (6 bases). CDR1 is SQVTM and CDR2 is ANQGSEA in the germline V gene. V was cut by 4 bases and J by 4 bases, with 12 bases left in between. CDR3 size: 13 residues. In nucleotides, the CDR3 is TGCAGCGTTGGGAGGACTACAGCAGATACGCAGTATTTT. Translated, it gives CSVGRTTADTQYF.

The chain has TRBV6-2 or TRBV6-3 and TRBJ2-3; 8 bases agree with TRBD2. The V and J ends lost 5 bases and 5 bases, in that order; junction bases with no gene match: 0. CDR3 size: 12 residues. Germline CDR1 is MNHEY and CDR2 is SVGEGT. CDR3 in amino acids: CASSGTRDTQYF. The DNA for the CDR3 is TGTGCCAGCAGTGGGACTAGAGATACGCAGTATTTT.

The sample holds many counts of this clonotype. The V and J genes are TRBV14 and TRBJ1-3; tentative D call: TRBD1 (5 bases). CDR1 is SGHDN and CDR2 is FVKESK in the germline V gene. The CDR3 spans 15 residues. Trimming removed 5 bases at V and 0 bases at J, with 11 bases between. The CDR3 region has the DNA TGTGCCAGCAGCGAAGGACAAATCTCTGGAAACACCATATATTTT. Encoded protein: CASSEGQISGNTIYF.

This clonotype showed up just a few times. The V call is TRBV28, the J call TRBJ2-5, with D perhaps matching TRBD1 or TRBD2 (5 bases each). The ends were cut back, 8 bases at V and 2 bases at J, with 27 bases in the middle. This CDR3 comprises 18 residues. Germline V gives CDR1 MDHEN, CDR2 SYDVKM. DNA for the CDR3: TGTGCCAGCGGCTTTCCGTCCTGGGACGGCTCGAGGCAAGAGACCCAGTACTTC. It is translated as CASGFPSWDGSRQETQYF.

The chain links TRBV6-5 to TRBJ1-3; D might be TRBD1 (6 bases). The V and J ends lost 0 bases and 4 bases respectively, with 13 bases between them. The CDR3 contains 16 residues. The germline V gene encodes CDR1 MNHEY and CDR2 SVGAGI. CDR3 bases: TGTGCCAGCAGTTACTCTAGAAAGGGGGGAGGAAACACCATATATTTT. It encodes CASSYSRKGGGNTIYF.

This sequence joins TRBV27 and TRBJ1-4, with a possible D match to TRBD1 (5 bases). Trimming pared 4 bases from V and 1 base from J, leaving 19 bases between. This CDR3 contains 18 residues. CDR1 is MNHEY and CDR2 is SMNVEV in the germline V gene (reference sequence). The CDR3 here is CASSSRQSRFVTNEKLFF. Here the CDR3 DNA reads TGTGCCAGCAGTTCCCGACAGAGCCGTTTTGTAACTAATGAAAAACTGTTTTTT.

The V call is TRBV20-1, the J call TRBJ2-1, with 11 bases identical to TRBD2. The CDR3 length is 16 residues. Germline V CDR1 and CDR2: DFQATT, SNEGSKA (reference sequence). The V gene end was trimmed by 5 bases and the J gene end by 3 bases; junction bases not matched to a gene: 9. The CDR3 DNA sequence: TGCAGTGCTCTTCTAGGGACTAGCGGATACTACAATGAGCAGTTCTTC. This codes for CSALLGTSGYYNEQFF.

This clonotype has more than one count but fewer than ten. Without the conserved terminal phenylalanine or tryptophan, this CDR3 likely stems from a read error. No DNA is shown, since the ends of the CDR3 on it are uncertain; the CDR3 is the one TCRdb lists. This CDR3 is CASSPLTS. The rearrangement uses TRBV27 and TRBJ2-7. The CDR3 totals 8 residues, both ends included. Looked up from germline, CDR1 is MNHEY and CDR2 is SMNVEV (reference sequence).